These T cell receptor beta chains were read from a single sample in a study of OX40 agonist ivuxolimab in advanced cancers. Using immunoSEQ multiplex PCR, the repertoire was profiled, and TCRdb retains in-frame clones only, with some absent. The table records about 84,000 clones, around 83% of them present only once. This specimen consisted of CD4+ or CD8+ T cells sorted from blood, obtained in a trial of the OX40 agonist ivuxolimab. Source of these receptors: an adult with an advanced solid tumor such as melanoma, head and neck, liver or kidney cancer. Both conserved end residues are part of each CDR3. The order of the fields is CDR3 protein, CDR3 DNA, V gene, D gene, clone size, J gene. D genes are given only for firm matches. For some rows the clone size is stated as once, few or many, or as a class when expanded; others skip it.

CAGRGVSGANVLTF	TGTGCCGGAAGGGGGGTGTCCGGGGCCAACGTCCTGACTTTC	TRBV7-2	.	once	TRBJ2-6
CASSNPWVGTEAFF	TGTGCCAGCAGTAATCCGTGGGTGGGGACTGAAGCTTTCTTT	TRBV27	.	.	TRBJ1-1
CASSPPGQGGETQYF	TGTGCCAGCTCACCACCCGGACAGGGGGGAGAGACCCAGTACTTC	TRBV18	TRBD1	.	TRBJ2-5
CASSIRQYQETQYF	TGTGCCAGCAGTATTCGGCAGTACCAAGAGACCCAGTACTTC	TRBV14	.	.	TRBJ2-5
CASSLGSTNSPLHF	TGTGCCAGCAGCTTGGGGAGTACCAATTCACCCCTCCACTTT	TRBV7-3	.	.	TRBJ1-6
CASSPSFGEYGYTF	TGTGCCAGCAGCCCCTCCTTCGGGGAGTATGGCTACACCTTC	TRBV7-2	.	.	TRBJ1-2
CASSPPMPGQTYEQYF	TGTGCCAGCAGCCCACCAATGCCGGGACAGACCTACGAGCAGTACTTC	TRBV5-5	TRBD1	.	TRBJ2-7
CASSARGGPPGELFF	TGTGCCAGCAGCGCCCGAGGTGGCCCCCCCGGGGAGCTGTTTTTT	TRBV9	.	.	TRBJ2-2
CAWVGNNSPLHF	TGTGCCTGGGTCGGCAATAATTCACCCCTCCACTTT	TRBV30	.	.	TRBJ1-6
CASSPGGTGIYYNSPLHF	TGTGCCAGCAGTCCCGGGGGGACCGGAATCTACTATAATTCACCCCTCCACTTT	TRBV28	.	.	TRBJ1-6
CASSISGGRSYNEQFF	TGCGCCAGCAGCATTAGCGGGGGCCGCTCCTACAATGAGCAGTTCTTC	TRBV5-1	TRBD2	.	TRBJ2-1
CASRSGDTYF	TGTGCCAGCAGATCCGGGGACACCTACTTC	TRBV6-5	.	.	TRBJ2-7
CASRADQPQHF	TGTGCCAGCAGAGCGGATCAGCCCCAGCATTTT	TRBV28	.	few	TRBJ1-5
CASSLGPNQETQYF	TGCGCCAGCAGCTTGGGCCCAAATCAAGAGACCCAGTACTTC	TRBV5-1	.	few	TRBJ2-5
CASSRTNEQFF	TGTGCCAGCAGCCGTACTAATGAGCAGTTCTTC	TRBV7-9	.	.	TRBJ2-1
CASSRNANTGELFF	TGTGCCAGCAGCCGTAATGCGAACACCGGGGAGCTGTTTTTT	TRBV11-3	.	.	TRBJ2-2
CASTPSRDRSSNTGELFF	TGCGCCAGCACCCCTAGCAGGGACAGGAGCTCGAACACCGGGGAGCTGTTTTTT	TRBV5-1	TRBD1	.	TRBJ2-2
CAISERRDMDTEAFF	TGTGCCATCAGTGAGCGCCGGGACATGGACACTGAAGCTTTCTTT	TRBV10-3	.	.	TRBJ1-1
CASSPQQAEVSPLHF	TGCGCCAGCAGCCCTCAACAGGCTGAAGTCTCACCCCTCCACTTT	TRBV4-1	.	.	TRBJ1-6
CASSVVGWVKDEQFF	TGTGCCAGCAGCGTAGTAGGGTGGGTTAAGGATGAGCAGTTCTTC	TRBV9	.	.	TRBJ2-1
CASSLGRTGGYGYTF	TGTGCCAGCAGCTTGGGCAGGACAGGGGGCTATGGCTACACCTTC	TRBV5-5	TRBD1	.	TRBJ1-2
CAWTPDRNNEQFF	TGTGCCTGGACCCCGGATCGTAACAATGAGCAGTTCTTC	TRBV30	.	.	TRBJ2-1
CASSQEGSWGGRTGELFF	TGCGCCAGCAGCCAAGAGGGGAGTTGGGGAGGGCGCACCGGGGAGCTGTTTTTT	TRBV4-3	TRBD2	once	TRBJ2-2